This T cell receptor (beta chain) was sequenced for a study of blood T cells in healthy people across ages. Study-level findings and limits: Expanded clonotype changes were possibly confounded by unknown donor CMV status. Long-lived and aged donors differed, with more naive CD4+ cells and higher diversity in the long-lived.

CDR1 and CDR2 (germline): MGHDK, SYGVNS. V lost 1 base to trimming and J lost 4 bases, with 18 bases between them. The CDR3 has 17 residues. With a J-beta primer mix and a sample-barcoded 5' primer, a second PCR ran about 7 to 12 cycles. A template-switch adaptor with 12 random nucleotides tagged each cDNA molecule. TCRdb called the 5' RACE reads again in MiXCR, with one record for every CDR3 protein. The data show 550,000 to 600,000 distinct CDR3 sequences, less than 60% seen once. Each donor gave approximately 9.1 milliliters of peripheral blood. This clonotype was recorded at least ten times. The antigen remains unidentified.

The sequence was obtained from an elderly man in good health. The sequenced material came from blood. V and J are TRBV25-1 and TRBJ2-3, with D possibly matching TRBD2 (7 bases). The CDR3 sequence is CASSESGGRWMADTQYF. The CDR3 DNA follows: TGTGCCAGCAGTGAATCGGGGGGCCGGTGGATGGCAGATACGCAGTATTTT.